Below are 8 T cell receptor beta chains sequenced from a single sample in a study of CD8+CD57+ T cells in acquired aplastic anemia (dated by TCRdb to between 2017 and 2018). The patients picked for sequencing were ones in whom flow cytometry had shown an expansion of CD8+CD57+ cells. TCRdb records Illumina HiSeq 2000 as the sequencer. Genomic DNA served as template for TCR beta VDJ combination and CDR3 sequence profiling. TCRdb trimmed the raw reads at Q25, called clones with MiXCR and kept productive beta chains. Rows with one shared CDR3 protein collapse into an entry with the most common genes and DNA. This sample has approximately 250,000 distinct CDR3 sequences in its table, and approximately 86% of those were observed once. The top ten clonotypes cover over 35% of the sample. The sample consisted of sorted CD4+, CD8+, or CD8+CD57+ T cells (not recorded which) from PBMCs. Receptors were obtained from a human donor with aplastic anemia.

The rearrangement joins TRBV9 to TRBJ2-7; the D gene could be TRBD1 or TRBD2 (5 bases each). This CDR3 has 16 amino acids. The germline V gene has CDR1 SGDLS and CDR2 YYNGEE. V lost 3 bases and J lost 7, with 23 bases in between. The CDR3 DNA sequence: TGTGCCAGCAGCGCCCCAAGAGGGGATACGCAGTATGAGCAGTACGTC. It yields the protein CASSAPRGDTQYEQYV.

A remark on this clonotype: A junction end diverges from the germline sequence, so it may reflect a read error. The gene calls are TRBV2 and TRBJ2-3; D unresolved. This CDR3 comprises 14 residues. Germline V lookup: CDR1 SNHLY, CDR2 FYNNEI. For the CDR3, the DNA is TGTGCCAGCAGCTTAGATCTGACTCCCGACACGCAGTCTTTT. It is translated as CASSLDLTPDTQSF.

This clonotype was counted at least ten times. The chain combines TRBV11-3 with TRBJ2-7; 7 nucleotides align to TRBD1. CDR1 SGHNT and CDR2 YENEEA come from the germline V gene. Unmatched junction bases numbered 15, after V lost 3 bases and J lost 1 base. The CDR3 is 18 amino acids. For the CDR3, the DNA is TGTGCCAGCAGCTTTCATCTGGCCGGGACAGCCCTTTCCTACGAGCAGTACGTC. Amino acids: CASSFHLAGTALSYEQYV.

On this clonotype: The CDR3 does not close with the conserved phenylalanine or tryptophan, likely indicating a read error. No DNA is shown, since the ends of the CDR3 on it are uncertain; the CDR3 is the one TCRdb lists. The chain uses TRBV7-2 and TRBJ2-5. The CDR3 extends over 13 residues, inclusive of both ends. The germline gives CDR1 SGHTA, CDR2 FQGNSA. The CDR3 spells CASSARVRETQSS.

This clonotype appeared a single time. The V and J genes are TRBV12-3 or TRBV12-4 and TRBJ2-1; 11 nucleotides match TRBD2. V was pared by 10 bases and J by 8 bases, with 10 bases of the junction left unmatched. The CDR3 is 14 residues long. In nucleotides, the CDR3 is TGTGCCACCAGGTCTAGCGGGGGGAGCGATGAGCAGTTCTTC. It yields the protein CATRSSGGSDEQFF.

CDR3 amino acids: CASSLERGVSTDTQYF. For the CDR3, the DNA is TGTGCCAGCAGCTTGGAGAGGGGGGTGAGCACAGATACGCAGTATTTT. The chain uses TRBV5-4 and TRBJ2-3; D possibly uses TRBD1 or TRBD2 (6 bases each). Trimming took 0 bases from V and 0 from J, leaving 11 bases between them. The CDR3 covers 16 residues. The germline V gene encodes CDR1 SGHNT and CDR2 YYREEE (reference sequence).

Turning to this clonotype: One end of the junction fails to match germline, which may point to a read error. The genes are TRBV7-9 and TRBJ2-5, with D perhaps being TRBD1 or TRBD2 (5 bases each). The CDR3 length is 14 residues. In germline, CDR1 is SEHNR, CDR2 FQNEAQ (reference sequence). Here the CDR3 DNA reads TGTGCCAGCAGCCCCGCCACGGTGGCAGGGACCACGGACTTC. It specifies CASSPATVAGTTDF. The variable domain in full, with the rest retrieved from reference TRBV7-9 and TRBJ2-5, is DTGVSQNPRHKITKRGQNVTFRCDPISEHNRLYWYRQTLGQGPEFLTYFQNEAQLEKSRLLSDRFSAERPKGSFSTLEIQRTEQGDSAMYLCASSPATVAGTTDFGPGTRLLVL.

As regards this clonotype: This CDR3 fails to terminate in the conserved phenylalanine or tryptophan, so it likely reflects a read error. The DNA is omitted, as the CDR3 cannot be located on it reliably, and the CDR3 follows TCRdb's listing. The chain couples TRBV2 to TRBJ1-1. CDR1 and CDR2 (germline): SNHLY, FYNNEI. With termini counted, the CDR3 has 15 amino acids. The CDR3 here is CASRCDGTDTQDFGS.